This T cell receptor beta chain emerged from a study of early T cells in non-severe SARS-CoV-2 infection. Study-level background: Bulk RNA taken from unsorted whole blood was sequenced, leaving chains unpaired. Study conclusions and caveats: Private and CD4 specificities were missed by VDJdb matching, skewed to anti-spike CD8.

MiXCR, applied by TCRdb to the 5' RACE reads, yields one record per CDR3 protein. The repertoire includes approximately 50,000 distinct CDR3 sequences, roughly 8.2% of them detected once, and 4% to 5.5% sits in the top ten. At least ten counts were recorded for this clonotype. Antigen unknown. The CDR3 has 15 amino acids. Trimming took 6 bases from V and 0 from J, leaving 12 bases between them. The material sequenced was whole blood. This sequence originates from an adult who was a healthcare worker with PCR-confirmed SARS-CoV-2 infection or an uninfected control (not recorded which). The rearrangement links TRBV12-3 or TRBV12-4 to TRBJ2-1, with D tentatively TRBD1 or TRBD2 (7 bases each). The CDR3 region is CASSQGGVSYNEQFF. For the CDR3, the DNA is TGTGCCAGCAGCCAGGGGGGGGTCTCCTACAATGAGCAGTTCTTC.